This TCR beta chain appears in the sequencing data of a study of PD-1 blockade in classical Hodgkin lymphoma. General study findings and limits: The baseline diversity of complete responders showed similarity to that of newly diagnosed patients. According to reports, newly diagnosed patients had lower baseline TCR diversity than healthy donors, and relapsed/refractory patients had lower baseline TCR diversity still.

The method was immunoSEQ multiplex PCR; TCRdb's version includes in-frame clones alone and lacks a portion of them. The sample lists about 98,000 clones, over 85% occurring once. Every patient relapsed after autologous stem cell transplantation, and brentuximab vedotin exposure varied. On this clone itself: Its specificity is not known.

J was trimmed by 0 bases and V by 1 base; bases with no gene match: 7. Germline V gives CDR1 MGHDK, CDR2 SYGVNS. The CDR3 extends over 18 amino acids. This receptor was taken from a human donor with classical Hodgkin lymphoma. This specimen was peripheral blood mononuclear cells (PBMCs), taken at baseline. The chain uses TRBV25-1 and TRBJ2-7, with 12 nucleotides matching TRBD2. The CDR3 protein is CASSEWASGRVASYEQYF. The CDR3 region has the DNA TGTGCCAGCAGTGAATGGGCTAGCGGGAGGGTGGCCTCCTACGAGCAGTACTTC.